This T cell receptor (beta chain) was identified during a study of OX40 agonist ivuxolimab in advanced cancers. A note on the overall study: Ivuxolimab was a fully human IgG2 agonistic monoclonal antibody targeting the costimulatory receptor OX40 (CD134). The paper reports the monotherapy dose-escalation portion (N = 52 patients) of the phase I ivuxolimab trial. Patients were allowed to have had prior anti-PD-1, anti-PD-L1 or anti-CTLA-4 therapy, and 30% to 40% of the dose-escalation patients had previously received checkpoint inhibitors. Intravenous ivuxolimab was administered to patients every 2 weeks at six dose levels: 0.01, 0.1, 0.3, 1.5, 3 and 10 mg/kg. In the dose-escalation cohort, approximately 82% of patients were male, and the mean age was approximately 55 years, with a range of about 23 to 85. Of the approximately 50 dose-escalation patients, hepatocellular carcinoma was present in about 20, melanoma in around 15, renal cell carcinoma in 9 and head and neck cancer in 9. Partial responses occurred in three dose-escalation patients, of whom one had hepatocellular carcinoma and two had cutaneous melanoma. Peripheral TCRbeta sequencing aimed to test whether ivuxolimab altered TCR sequence diversity and caused clonal T-cell expansion. Beyond this particular receptor, the publication reports: After ivuxolimab, more expanded clones were found on average in CD8+ T cells than in CD4+ T cells. At doses of 0.1 to 3.0 mg/kg, clonal expansion of both CD4+ and CD8+ blood T cells was observed from baseline to week 6. In the 0.1-3.0 mg/kg groups, partial responders were among the patients with the lowest normalized peripheral clonal expansion, particularly in CD8+ T cells. The antigen specificity of the clonally expanded peripheral T cells was not determined. Low levels of normalized T-cell clonal expansion were also seen in some patients who did not respond.

The trial excluded patients who had a history of autoimmune disease or who were on systemic immunosuppression. In every dose cohort, peripheral blood was drawn for TCR sequencing at baseline, cycle 4 day 1, and cycle 7 day 1. Samples were obtained from an open-label, multicenter, first-in-human phase I dose-escalation trial of ivuxolimab. Adults with locally advanced or metastatic melanoma, renal cell, hepatocellular, or head and neck squamous cell carcinoma were enrolled in the trial. Before TCR sequencing, CD4+ T cells and CD8+ T cells were sorted from peripheral blood as separate populations. For sequencing of the TCRbeta CDR3 region, genomic DNA was extracted from the sorted cells. The immunoSEQ Assay was used to sequence the TCRbeta CDR3 regions. This immuneACCESS table, as held by TCRdb, lists in-frame sequences with V and J called but not all clones. Of the missing ones, under half trace to an unresolved V gene in checked studies; the others have no known cause. For this sample the table gives 15,000 to 20,000 clones, of which around 80% were detected only once. Clones ranked in the top ten supply roughly 25% of the sample.

About this clone itself: Its antigen remains unidentified. No base quality information exists; no much larger clone differs at one position.

From the germline V gene, CDR1 is MNHEY and CDR2 is SVGAGI. The germline V and J ends show losses of 4 bases and 5 bases respectively, and no gene match explains 2 bases of the junction. The CDR3 runs 14 amino acids, cysteine and phenylalanine included. The kept DNA is CDR3 alone, 42 bases in frame from the first base. The TCR was taken from an adult with an advanced solid tumor such as melanoma, head and neck, liver or kidney cancer. Sample: CD4+ or CD8+ T cells sorted from blood, taken in a trial of the OX40 agonist ivuxolimab. The chain was built from TRBV6-5 and TRBJ2-2, and 9 bases in between align with TRBD1. In nucleotide form, the sequence is TGTGCCAGCAGTTGGACAGGGGAAACCGGGGAGCTGTTTTTT. Protein translation: CASSWTGETGELFF.